This entry lists 24 T cell receptor beta chains sequenced from one sample in a study of Graves' ophthalmopathy and Graves' hyperthyroidism. Amplified material comprised TCR beta CDR3 regions derived from RNA transcripts. First-round RT-PCR used HTBI primers; second-round multiplex PCR followed. MiXCR, run by TCRdb on the multiplex PCR reads, gives a single entry per CDR3 protein. The sample has a few hundred thousand distinct CDR3 sequences, 20% to 25% seen once; the top ten hold around two fifths. Sequencing was carried out using peripheral blood. The receptors shown here come from a woman aged 50 to 65 with Graves' ophthalmopathy.

This clonotype was counted ten times or more. CDR3 loop: CASRAPPSDYEQYF. The CDR3 DNA follows: TGTGCCAGCAGGGCCCCACCTTCGGACTACGAGCAGTACTTC. V is TRBV6-1 and J is TRBJ2-7; no firm D call. Per germline, CDR1 MNHNS and CDR2 SASEGT. This CDR3 contains 14 residues. The germline V and J ends were trimmed by 6 bases and 3 bases, with 15 bases remaining between them.

This clonotype showed up many times. The chain uses TRBV7-9 and TRBJ1-5; 7 nucleotides align to TRBD1. Germline CDR1 and CDR2: SEHNR and FQNEAQ (reference sequence). The V gene end was trimmed by 5 bases and the J gene end by 7 bases; junction bases not matched to a gene: 5. This CDR3 region has 13 residues. The CDR3 spells CASSRDSPQPQHF. The DNA of the CDR3 is TGTGCCAGCAGCCGGGACAGCCCCCAGCCCCAGCATTTT.

V usage is TRBV11-2 and J usage is TRBJ1-5; D gene uncertain. V lost 4 bases and J 6 bases, leaving 22 bases between the germline ends. Germline V gives CDR1 SGHAT, CDR2 FQNNGV. This CDR3 is 17 amino acids long. CDR3 region: CASSYEARAGFGQPQHF. Here the CDR3 DNA reads TGTGCCAGCAGCTATGAGGCCAGAGCGGGTTTCGGTCAGCCCCAGCATTTT.

This clonotype was detected many times. The V and J genes are TRBV28 and TRBJ2-7; 8 nucleotides agree with TRBD1. The germline V gene has CDR1 MDHEN and CDR2 SYDVKM. The junction had 12 bases not matched to a gene; V was cut back by 1 base and J by 4 bases. The CDR3 has 17 residues. CDR3 in amino acids: CASSLSETGAEGYEQYF. The DNA for the CDR3 is TGTGCCAGCAGTTTATCCGAGACAGGGGCGGAGGGGTACGAGCAGTACTTC.

The sample holds many counts of this clonotype. V gene TRBV29-1 combines with J gene TRBJ1-2; 7 bases agree with TRBD1. The germline gives CDR1 SQVTM, CDR2 ANQGSEA. V lost 7 bases and J lost 5; bases outside the gene matches: 10. The CDR3 is made up of 13 amino acids. DNA of the CDR3: TGCAGCGCCGATCCCGCGGGACAGTATGGCTACACCTTC. Protein: CSADPAGQYGYTF. Filled out from reference TRBV29-1 and TRBJ1-2, the complete variable domain reads SAVISQKPSRDICQRGTSLTIQCQVDSQVTMMFWYRQQPGQSLTLIATANQGSEATYESGFVIDKFPISRPNLTFSTLTVSNMSPEDSSIYLCSADPAGQYGYTFGSGTRLTVV.

This clonotype showed up many times. The chain joins TRBV14 to TRBJ2-5, with a tentative D call TRBD2 (6 bases). CDR1 and CDR2 (germline): SGHDN, FVKESK. The V gene lost 2 bases and the J gene lost 2 bases, with 15 bases spanning the gap. The CDR3 covers 16 residues. The CDR3 DNA reads TGTGCCAGCAGCCAACTATCAGGGAGGAGACAAGAGACCCAGTACTTC. Residues: CASSQLSGRRQETQYF.

The CDR3 bases are TGTGCCAGTAGTATGTTCCGACACACCATGAACACTGAAGCTTTCTTT. Protein product: CASSMFRHTMNTEAFF. This chain connects TRBV11-2 to TRBJ1-1, with D unclear. CDR1 and CDR2 (germline): SGHAT, FQNNGV. The CDR3 has 16 amino acids. Trimming left V 9 bases short and J 0 bases short, with 20 bases between.

This clonotype was seen ten or more times. This chain connects TRBV20-1 to TRBJ2-5, with D uncertain. CDR1 DFQATT and CDR2 SNEGSKA come from the germline V gene (reference sequence). CDR3 size: 11 residues. Trimming left V 6 bases short and J 5 bases short, with 10 bases between. The DNA for the CDR3 is TGCAGTGCCAACGACGGGGAGACCCAGTACTTC. Its protein is CSANDGETQYF.

This rearrangement joins TRBV29-1 to TRBJ1-1, with a possible D match to TRBD1 (6 bases). The CDR3 covers 13 residues. Looked up from germline, CDR1 is SQVTM and CDR2 is ANQGSEA. Between the trimmed V and J ends, which lost 4 bases and 3 bases, there was a span of 12 bases. The CDR3 nucleotides are TGCAGCGTTGTTGGGGGGCCCGACACTGAAGCTTTCTTT. Translation: CSVVGGPDTEAFF.

This sequence joins TRBV28 and TRBJ2-2; D unresolved. Trimming shortened V by 5 bases and J by 0 bases, and 13 bases separated the two germline ends. CDR3 length: 16 residues. The germline V gene encodes CDR1 MDHEN and CDR2 SYDVKM. This CDR3 reads CASSGAPRSNTGELFF. The CDR3 coding sequence is TGTGCCAGCAGTGGAGCTCCGCGATCGAACACCGGGGAGCTGTTTTTT.

There are many counts of this clonotype. The V call is TRBV3-1, the J call TRBJ1-2; D gene unclear. The CDR3 has 12 amino acids. Trimming took 3 bases from V and 8 from J, leaving 10 bases between them. Germline V CDR1 and CDR2: LGHDT, YNNKEL (reference sequence). The CDR3 spells CASSHLRDGYTF. The CDR3 bases are TGTGCCAGCAGCCACCTGCGTGACGGCTACACCTTC.

This clonotype was observed many times. The chain couples TRBV29-1 to TRBJ1-1, with 8 bases identical to TRBD1. Germline V lookup: CDR1 SQVTM, CDR2 ANQGSEA. This CDR3 contains 13 residues. With V trimmed by 7 bases and J by 0 bases, 4 bases remained unmatched. The DNA of the CDR3 is TGCAGCGGAAGACAGGGGATGAACACTGAAGCTTTCTTT. The encoded protein is CSGRQGMNTEAFF.

This sequence joins TRBV6-5 and TRBJ1-1; D is uncertain. CDR1 and CDR2 from the germline V gene are MNHEY and SVGAGI. This CDR3 is built from 13 residues. V lost 6 bases and J 1 base, leaving 9 bases between the germline ends. CDR3: CASRYSGNTEAFF. The CDR3 bases are TGTGCCAGCAGGTATAGTGGGAACACTGAAGCTTTCTTT.

At least ten counts were recorded for this clonotype. The rearrangement links TRBV20-1 to TRBJ2-7; D could derive from TRBD1 or TRBD2 (5 bases each). The CDR3 covers 15 residues. Germline V lookup: CDR1 DFQATT, CDR2 SNEGSKA (reference sequence). Trimming removed 5 bases at V and 4 bases at J, with 21 bases between. CDR3: CSAPRDVGSSYEQYF. CDR3 DNA sequence: TGCAGTGCTCCCAGGGATGTAGGGAGCTCTTACGAGCAGTACTTC.

This clonotype has a count of ten or more. This rearrangement joins TRBV5-1 to TRBJ1-2; a weak D match, TRBD1 (6 bases). V lost 4 bases to trimming and J lost 4 bases, with 14 bases between them. Germline loops: CDR1 SGHRS, CDR2 YFSETQ. The CDR3 length is 14 residues. The CDR3 DNA sequence: TGCGCCAGCAGCGATACAGGGCCGAGCTATGGCTACACCTTC. Translated, it gives CASSDTGPSYGYTF. Drawing the rest from reference TRBV5-1 and TRBJ1-2, the complete variable domain is KAGVTQTPRYLIKTRGQQVTLSCSPISGHRSVSWYQQTPGQGLQFLFEYFSETQRNKGNFPGRFSGRQFSNSRSEMNVSTLELGDSALYLCASSDTGPSYGYTFGSGTRLTVV.

This clonotype was picked up many times. The CDR3: CASTTSDWNQPQHF. DNA of the CDR3: TGTGCCAGTACGACTTCAGATTGGAATCAGCCCCAGCATTTT. V and J are TRBV19 and TRBJ1-5; D ambiguous. The CDR3 is made up of 14 amino acids. The germline V gene has CDR1 LNHDA and CDR2 SQIVND (reference sequence). V gave up 7 bases and J gave up 4 bases, with 14 bases separating them. Together with reference TRBV19 and TRBJ1-5, the CDR3 gives the full variable domain: DGGITQSPKYLFRKEGQNVTLSCEQNLNHDAMYWYRQDPGQGLRLIYYSQIVNDFQKGDIAEGYSVSREKKESFPLTVTSAQKNPTAFYLCASTTSDWNQPQHFGDGTRLSIL.

This clonotype occurred many times. This rearrangement joins TRBV9 to TRBJ1-1; D perhaps matches TRBD1 (6 bases). CDR1 is SGDLS and CDR2 is YYNGEE in the germline V gene. The CDR3 covers 16 residues. Trimming cost V 0 bases and J 3 bases, with 15 bases left between them. CDR3 sequence (DNA): TGTGCCAGCAGCGTAGCCGGGACACCCGCCGACACTGAAGCTTTCTTT. Its translation: CASSVAGTPADTEAFF.

Regarding this clonotype: One junction end disagrees with the germline gene, perhaps due to a read error. This chain links TRBV2 with TRBJ2-7, with D possibly TRBD2 on 5 matching bases. Germline CDR1 reads SNHLY; CDR2 reads FYNNEI. The CDR3 has 13 amino acids. CDR3 nucleotides: TGTGTCAGCATGGATTCGCTTCGGGGCGAGCAGTACTTC. Protein product: CVSMDSLRGEQYF.

This clonotype was found a few times. This sequence joins TRBV10-2 and TRBJ2-5; no firm D call. V was shortened by 2 bases and J by 7 bases, with 5 bases between the two germline ends. The CDR3 runs to 11 residues. CDR1 and CDR2 from the germline V gene are WSHSY and SAAADI. CDR3 nucleotide sequence: TGCGCCAGCAGTGAGGTGGGGACCCAGTACTTC. Its protein is CASSEVGTQYF.

This clonotype has a handful of counts. V is TRBV24-1 and J is TRBJ2-5; TRBD1 aligns across 8 bases. The CDR3 spans 15 residues. Germline V gene sequence: CDR1 KGHDR, CDR2 SFDVKD. V gave up 4 bases and J gave up 1 base; unmatched junction bases: 4. Here the CDR3 reads CATSETGVSQETQYF. The CDR3 DNA reads as TGTGCCACCAGTGAGACAGGGGTTAGCCAAGAGACCCAGTACTTC.

In this sample, this clonotype turned up a few times. The V and J genes are TRBV28 and TRBJ1-2, with TRBD1 matching 12 bases. The CDR3 sequence is 15 residues long. The V and J ends lost 6 bases and 3 bases, in that order; junction bases with no gene match: 5. CDR1 MDHEN and CDR2 SYDVKM come from the germline V gene. This CDR3 reads CASRTGTGGHYGYTF. CDR3 coding DNA: TGTGCCAGCAGAACCGGGACAGGGGGCCACTATGGCTACACCTTC.

This clonotype was seen many times. The chain carries TRBV9 and TRBJ2-5; 10 positions agree with TRBD1. The junction had 13 bases not matched to a gene; V was cut back by 3 bases and J by 5 bases. There are 17 residues in the CDR3. Per germline, CDR1 SGDLS and CDR2 YYNGEE. CDR3 in DNA: TGTGCCAGCAGCGACCACGAGACAGGGGGCGGCTGGGAGACCCAGTACTTC. This encodes CASSDHETGGGWETQYF.

This clonotype was seen at least ten times. The chain links TRBV6-5 to TRBJ2-7; 7 bases map to TRBD1. The germline V gene has CDR1 MNHEY and CDR2 SVGAGI. This CDR3 comprises 15 residues. J lost 1 base, V lost 0 bases, and 3 bases had no gene match. Written as DNA, the CDR3 is TGTGCCAGCAGTTACTCGAGGGACAGTTCCTACGAGCAGTACTTC. It is translated as CASSYSRDSSYEQYF.

This clonotype was seen many times. This rearrangement joins TRBV6-5 to TRBJ1-1; possibly TRBD1 for D (6 bases). This CDR3 has 14 amino acids. Germline CDR1 and CDR2: MNHEY and SVGAGI. V lost 0 bases, J lost 8 bases, and 13 bases lay in between. The CDR3 DNA follows: TGTGCCAGCAGTTACTCAGGGGGGAACGAGGAAGCTTTCTTT. Its protein is CASSYSGGNEEAFF.